The rows below give T cell receptor beta chains drawn from one sample of a study of immune cell composition in non-small cell lung cancer. Repertoires were generated with immunoSEQ multiplex PCR, while TCRdb's copy carries only in-frame clones and drops some. This sample has around 3,000 clones, with roughly four fifths found just once. A further study also used this sample, focusing on CD4 T cells in lung cancer.

The specimen was lung tumor tissue. The origin of the receptors is a human donor with non-small cell lung cancer. CDR3s include the opening cysteine and the closing phenylalanine or tryptophan. Each record gives: J gene, clone size, V gene, D gene, CDR3 protein, CDR3 DNA. A D gene is named only where the DNA matches it firmly. Only part of the rows carry a size: once, few, many, or a class if the clone is expanded.

j_gene: TRBJ1-5
abundance: -
v_gene: TRBV25-1
d_gene: -
CDR3aa: CASSDRGQPQHF
CDR3nt: TGTGCCAGCAGTGACAGGGGTCAGCCCCAGCATTTT

j_gene: TRBJ2-1
abundance: few
v_gene: TRBV5-1
d_gene: TRBD2
CDR3aa: CASSSMPGLNNEQFF
CDR3nt: TGCGCCAGCAGCTCCATGCCGGGACTAAACAATGAGCAGTTCTTC

j_gene: TRBJ2-7
abundance: once
v_gene: TRBV4-2
d_gene: -
CDR3aa: CASSQGNSGSYEQYF
CDR3nt: TGTGCCAGCAGCCAAGGTAATAGCGGATCCTACGAGCAGTACTTC

j_gene: TRBJ2-2
abundance: -
v_gene: TRBV6-5
d_gene: -
CDR3aa: CASSYKAEGELFF
CDR3nt: TGTGCCAGCAGTTACAAGGCGGAAGGGGAGCTGTTTTTT

j_gene: TRBJ1-1
abundance: -
v_gene: TRBV27
d_gene: -
CDR3aa: CASSGQLNTEAFF
CDR3nt: TGTGCCAGCAGTGGACAGTTGAACACTGAAGCTTTCTTT

j_gene: TRBJ2-3
abundance: -
v_gene: TRBV19
d_gene: TRBD2
CDR3aa: CASSRGLAGGTDTQYF
CDR3nt: TGTGCCAGTAGTAGGGGACTAGCGGGAGGCACAGATACGCAGTATTTT

j_gene: TRBJ1-1
abundance: -
v_gene: TRBV6-6
d_gene: TRBD1
CDR3aa: CASSYQGANTEAFF
CDR3nt: TGTGCCAGCAGTTACCAGGGGGCTAACACTGAAGCTTTCTTT

j_gene: TRBJ1-2
abundance: -
v_gene: TRBV19
d_gene: -
CDR3aa: CASSITGVNYGYTF
CDR3nt: TGTGCCAGTAGTATTACAGGCGTCAACTATGGCTACACCTTC

j_gene: TRBJ2-3
abundance: -
v_gene: TRBV4-3
d_gene: -
CDR3aa: CASSRDWSSTDTQYF
CDR3nt: TGCGCCAGCAGTCGCGACTGGTCTAGCACAGATACGCAGTATTTT

j_gene: TRBJ2-7
abundance: -
v_gene: TRBV7-9
d_gene: TRBD1
CDR3aa: CASSFRGYEQYF
CDR3nt: TGTGCCAGCAGCTTCAGGGGGTACGAGCAGTACTTC

j_gene: TRBJ2-1
abundance: -
v_gene: TRBV4-1
d_gene: TRBD2
CDR3aa: CASSQALGGRYEQFF
CDR3nt: TGCGCCAGCAGCCAAGCTTTAGGCGGGAGATATGAGCAGTTCTTC

j_gene: TRBJ1-1
abundance: -
v_gene: TRBV29-1
d_gene: -
CDR3aa: CSVRLNTEAFF
CDR3nt: TGCAGCGTACGGTTGAACACTGAAGCTTTCTTT

j_gene: TRBJ2-7
abundance: few
v_gene: TRBV7-2
d_gene: TRBD2
CDR3aa: CASSQSSGLLYF
CDR3nt: TGTGCCAGCAGCCAGTCTTCGGGACTACTGTACTTC

j_gene: TRBJ1-2
abundance: -
v_gene: TRBV6-1
d_gene: TRBD1
CDR3aa: CASSGQGGTLNYGYTF
CDR3nt: TGTGCCAGCAGTGGACAGGGGGGGACACTTAACTATGGCTACACCTTC

j_gene: TRBJ2-7
abundance: once
v_gene: TRBV5-8
d_gene: TRBD2
CDR3aa: CASSLGLGVHEQYF
CDR3nt: TGTGCCAGCAGCTTAGGACTAGGCGTCCACGAGCAGTACTTC

j_gene: TRBJ2-3
abundance: -
v_gene: TRBV2
d_gene: -
CDR3aa: CASRGLTDTQYF
CDR3nt: TGTGCCAGCAGGGGACTCACAGATACGCAGTATTTT

j_gene: TRBJ1-2
abundance: few
v_gene: TRBV18
d_gene: -
CDR3aa: CASSPSDSYGYTF
CDR3nt: TGTGCCAGCTCACCATCGGACAGCTATGGCTACACCTTC

j_gene: TRBJ2-5
abundance: once
v_gene: TRBV7-3
d_gene: -
CDR3aa: CASSLRGQGGETQYF
CDR3nt: TGTGCCAGCAGCTTACGGGGGCAGGGAGGGGAGACCCAGTACTTC

j_gene: TRBJ2-5
abundance: large
v_gene: TRBV5-5
d_gene: TRBD1
CDR3aa: CASSWGQGAGETQYF
CDR3nt: TGTGCCAGCAGCTGGGGACAGGGGGCCGGTGAGACCCAGTACTTC

j_gene: TRBJ1-1
abundance: once
v_gene: TRBV7-9
d_gene: TRBD1
CDR3aa: CASSSGGYAEAFF
CDR3nt: TGTGCCAGCAGCTCAGGGGGATACGCTGAAGCTTTCTTT

j_gene: TRBJ1-5
abundance: -
v_gene: TRBV15
d_gene: -
CDR3aa: CATSSIQGLGNQPQHF
CDR3nt: TGTGCCACCAGCAGCATTCAGGGGTTGGGCAATCAGCCCCAGCATTTT

j_gene: TRBJ2-4
abundance: few
v_gene: TRBV29-1
d_gene: -
CDR3aa: CSVEVSGNIQYF
CDR3nt: TGCAGCGTTGAGGTTAGCGGAAACATTCAGTACTTC